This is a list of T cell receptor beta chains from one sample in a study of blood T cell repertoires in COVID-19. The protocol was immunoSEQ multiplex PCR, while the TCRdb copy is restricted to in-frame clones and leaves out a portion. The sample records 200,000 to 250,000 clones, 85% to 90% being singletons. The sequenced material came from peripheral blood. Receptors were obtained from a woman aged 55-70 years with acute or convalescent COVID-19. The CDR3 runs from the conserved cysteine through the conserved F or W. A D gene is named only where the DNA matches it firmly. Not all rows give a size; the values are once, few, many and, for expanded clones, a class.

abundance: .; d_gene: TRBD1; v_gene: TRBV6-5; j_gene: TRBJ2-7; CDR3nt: TGTGCCAGCAGTACCCGGGACAGGTCCTACGAGCAGTACTTC; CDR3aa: CASSTRDRSYEQYF
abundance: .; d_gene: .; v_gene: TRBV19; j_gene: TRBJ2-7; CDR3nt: TGTGCCAGTAGCGGACACAGTTACGAGCAGTACTTC; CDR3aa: CASSGHSYEQYF
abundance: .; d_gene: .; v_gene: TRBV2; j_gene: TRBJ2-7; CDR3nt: TGTGCCAGCAGCCCTGAGCGTAGACAGCCATACGAGCAGTACTTC; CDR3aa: CASSPERRQPYEQYF
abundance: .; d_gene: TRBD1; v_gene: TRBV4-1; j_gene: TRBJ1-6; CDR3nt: TGCGCCAGCAGCCACTGGACAGGGGACGGTTCACCCCTCCACTTT; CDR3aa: CASSHWTGDGSPLHF
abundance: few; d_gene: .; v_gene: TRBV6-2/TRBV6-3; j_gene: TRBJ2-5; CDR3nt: TGTGCCAGCAGTTACGAGCGGGACACGCAAGAGACCCAGTACTTC; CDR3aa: CASSYERDTQETQYF
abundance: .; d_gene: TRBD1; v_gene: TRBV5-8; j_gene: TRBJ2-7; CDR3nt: TGTGCCAGCAGCTTCGGACAGGGAATAGACGAGCAGTACTTC; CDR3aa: CASSFGQGIDEQYF
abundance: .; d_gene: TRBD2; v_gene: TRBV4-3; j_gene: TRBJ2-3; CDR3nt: TGCGCCAGCAGCCAAGACGCCCGACTAGCGGGAGGTGTAGATACGCAGTATTTT; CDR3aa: CASSQDARLAGGVDTQYF
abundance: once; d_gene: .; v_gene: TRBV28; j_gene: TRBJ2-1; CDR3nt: TGTGCCAGCAGCCGTACACCCAGGGACAATGAGCAGTTCTTC; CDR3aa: CASSRTPRDNEQFF
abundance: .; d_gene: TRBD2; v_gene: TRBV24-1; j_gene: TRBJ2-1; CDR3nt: TGTGCCACCAGTGACGGACTAGCGGGGGGTGAGCAGTTCTTC; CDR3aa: CATSDGLAGGEQFF
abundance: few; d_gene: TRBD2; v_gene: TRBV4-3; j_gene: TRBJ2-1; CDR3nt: TGCGCCAGCAGCCAAGTGAGGACTAGCGGGAACAATGAGCAGTTCTTC; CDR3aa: CASSQVRTSGNNEQFF
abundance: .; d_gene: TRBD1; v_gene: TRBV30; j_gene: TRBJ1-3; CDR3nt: TGTGCCTGGAGCCCGGACAGGGCTGGAAACACCATATATTTT; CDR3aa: CAWSPDRAGNTIYF
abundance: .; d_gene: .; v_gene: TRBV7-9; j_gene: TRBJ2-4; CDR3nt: TGTGCCAGCAGCTCCCCATCGGAGTTAGCCAAAAACATTCAGTACTTC; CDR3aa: CASSSPSELAKNIQYF
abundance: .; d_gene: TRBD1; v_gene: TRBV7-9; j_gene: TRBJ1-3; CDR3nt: TGTGCCAGCAGTCGTACAGGGGGGACGCAGAGCTCTGGAAACACCATATATTTT; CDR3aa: CASSRTGGTQSSGNTIYF
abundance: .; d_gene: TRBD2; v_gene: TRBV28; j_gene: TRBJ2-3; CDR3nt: TGTGCCAGCAGTTTAATGGCGGGAGCTTCCACAGATACGCAGTATTTT; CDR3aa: CASSLMAGASTDTQYF
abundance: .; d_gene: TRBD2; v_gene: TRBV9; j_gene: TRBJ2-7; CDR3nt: TGTGCCAGCAGCGTAGGGGGACTAGGGCCTTCCGAGCAGTACTTC; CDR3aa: CASSVGGLGPSEQYF